These T cell receptor beta chains were read from a single sample in a study of T-cell memory formation after mild COVID-19. TCRdb redid the calling of the 5' RACE reads with MiXCR, one entry per CDR3 protein. Here the sample spans approximately 580,000 distinct CDR3 sequences, roughly 20% being singletons. The source material was PBMCs or a T cell subset sorted from them (not recorded which). These receptors came from an adult woman who had mild COVID-19 (a few samples of this study predate the infection). Cell type and time point are not known. Both conserved end residues are part of each CDR3. Each record gives: V gene, clone size, D gene, J gene, CDR3 DNA, CDR3 protein. The D gene is left open where the match is weak. Expanded clones are given a class, and other clones once, few, many or no size at all.

v_call: TRBV4-1; clone_size: many; d_call: .; j_call: TRBJ2-3; cdr3_nt: TGCGCCAGCAGCCAAGAAGCCTTGCTAGCGAATACGCAGTATTTT; cdr3_aa: CASSQEALLANTQYF
v_call: TRBV15; clone_size: .; d_call: .; j_call: TRBJ2-5; cdr3_nt: TGTGCCACCAGCAGAGATCGGAAGGTGGAGACCCAGTACTTC; cdr3_aa: CATSRDRKVETQYF
v_call: TRBV12-3/TRBV12-4; clone_size: few; d_call: .; j_call: TRBJ1-2; cdr3_nt: TGTGCCAGCAGTCCTCGACTAGGGGTGGACTATGGCTACACCTTC; cdr3_aa: CASSPRLGVDYGYTF
v_call: TRBV4-1; clone_size: few; d_call: .; j_call: TRBJ2-3; cdr3_nt: TGCGCCAGCAGCCAAGATTTAGCGGTGAGCACAGATACGCAGTATTTT; cdr3_aa: CASSQDLAVSTDTQYF
v_call: TRBV4-1; clone_size: .; d_call: .; j_call: TRBJ1-1; cdr3_nt: TGCGCCAGCAGCCAAACCCGACCGGGGGTAGACACTGAAGCTTTCTTT; cdr3_aa: CASSQTRPGVDTEAFF
v_call: TRBV4-1; clone_size: few; d_call: .; j_call: TRBJ2-3; cdr3_nt: TGCGCCAGCAGCCAAGGACAGGCAGATACGCAGTATTTT; cdr3_aa: CASSQGQADTQYF
v_call: TRBV24-1; clone_size: few; d_call: TRBD2; j_call: TRBJ2-3; cdr3_nt: TGTGCCACCAGTGATATCGGGACTAGCGGCACAGATACGCAGTATTTT; cdr3_aa: CATSDIGTSGTDTQYF
v_call: TRBV6-5; clone_size: .; d_call: .; j_call: TRBJ1-1; cdr3_nt: TGTGCCAGCAGACCGACGGGGACCCTGGGGAACACTGAAGCTTTCTTT; cdr3_aa: CASRPTGTLGNTEAFF
v_call: TRBV12-3/TRBV12-4; clone_size: few; d_call: TRBD1; j_call: TRBJ1-5; cdr3_nt: TGTGCCAGCAGCACGGGACAGGCAAATCAGCCCCAGCATTTT; cdr3_aa: CASSTGQANQPQHF
v_call: TRBV2; clone_size: .; d_call: .; j_call: TRBJ1-4; cdr3_nt: TGTGCCAGCAGTGCGGACTCGCGAAAACTGTTTTTT; cdr3_aa: CASSADSRKLFF
v_call: TRBV30; clone_size: few; d_call: TRBD1; j_call: TRBJ1-2; cdr3_nt: TGTGCCTGGAGGACAGGGGGTAACTATGGCTACACCTTC; cdr3_aa: CAWRTGGNYGYTF
v_call: TRBV24-1; clone_size: few; d_call: TRBD2; j_call: TRBJ2-2; cdr3_nt: TGTGCCACCAGTGATCCGACGACTAGCGGGGGGCTTAACACCGGGGAGCTGTTTTTT; cdr3_aa: CATSDPTTSGGLNTGELFF
v_call: TRBV24-1; clone_size: few; d_call: .; j_call: TRBJ1-3; cdr3_nt: TGTGCCACCAGTGACACGAAAAACACCATATATTTT; cdr3_aa: CATSDTKNTIYF
v_call: TRBV7-2; clone_size: many; d_call: .; j_call: TRBJ2-5; cdr3_nt: TGTGCCAGCACCTCTACCGGGACTCTCGGAGAGACCCAGTACTTC; cdr3_aa: CASTSTGTLGETQYF
v_call: TRBV6-1; clone_size: few; d_call: TRBD1; j_call: TRBJ2-7; cdr3_nt: TGTGCCAGCAGTGAATTTGTCGGGGACAGGGAGGACGAGCAGTACTTC; cdr3_aa: CASSEFVGDREDEQYF
v_call: TRBV9; clone_size: once; d_call: .; j_call: TRBJ2-3; cdr3_nt: TGTGCCAGCAGTCACCTCCTAGCGACGAGCGCAGATACGCAGTATTTT; cdr3_aa: CASSHLLATSADTQYF
v_call: TRBV19; clone_size: .; d_call: TRBD2; j_call: TRBJ2-3; cdr3_nt: TGTGCCAGTAGTAGCGGGAGGGCAACAGATACGCAGTATTTT; cdr3_aa: CASSSGRATDTQYF
v_call: TRBV15; clone_size: few; d_call: .; j_call: TRBJ2-7; cdr3_nt: TGTGCCACCAGCAGCGGAGAAGGCGAACCGACCGACTCATCTGCCCGGCAGTACTTC; cdr3_aa: CATSSGEGEPTDSSARQYF
v_call: TRBV12-3/TRBV12-4; clone_size: .; d_call: .; j_call: TRBJ1-1; cdr3_nt: TGTGCCAGCAGTTTTTTTGGGAGCTCTTTGGGGAACACTGAAGCTTTCTTT; cdr3_aa: CASSFFGSSLGNTEAFF
v_call: TRBV20-1; clone_size: many; d_call: .; j_call: TRBJ1-6; cdr3_nt: TGCAGTGCCAGACAGACTAATTCACCCCTCCACTTT; cdr3_aa: CSARQTNSPLHF
v_call: TRBV11-3; clone_size: .; d_call: TRBD2; j_call: TRBJ2-1; cdr3_nt: TGTGCCAGCAGCACTTCGGGGACTAGCGGGAGAAATGAGCAGTTCTTC; cdr3_aa: CASSTSGTSGRNEQFF
v_call: TRBV6-5; clone_size: .; d_call: .; j_call: TRBJ2-2; cdr3_nt: TGTGCCAGCAGGGAGGACATGAACACCGGGGAGCTGTTTTTT; cdr3_aa: CASREDMNTGELFF
v_call: TRBV6-5; clone_size: .; d_call: TRBD2; j_call: TRBJ2-7; cdr3_nt: TGTGCCAGCAGTTACTCGATTGGGGGGGGAACCTACGAGCAGTACTTC; cdr3_aa: CASSYSIGGGTYEQYF
v_call: TRBV15; clone_size: few; d_call: .; j_call: TRBJ2-2; cdr3_nt: TGTGCCGGGGGGGACAGAAACACCGGGGAGCTGTTTTTT; cdr3_aa: CAGGDRNTGELFF
v_call: TRBV7-2; clone_size: many; d_call: TRBD2; j_call: TRBJ2-5; cdr3_nt: TGTGCCAGCAGCTTAGCGGCTAGCGGAGGAACTGGGGAGACCCAGTACTTC; cdr3_aa: CASSLAASGGTGETQYF
v_call: TRBV9; clone_size: .; d_call: .; j_call: TRBJ2-7; cdr3_nt: TGTGCCAGCAGCGGAGCGGGACAGGAAAACGAGCAGTACTTC; cdr3_aa: CASSGAGQENEQYF
v_call: TRBV4-3; clone_size: .; d_call: TRBD1; j_call: TRBJ2-6; cdr3_nt: TGCGCCAGCAGCCAGCAGACAGGGCTCGGGGCCAACGTCCTGACTTTC; cdr3_aa: CASSQQTGLGANVLTF
v_call: TRBV7-9; clone_size: .; d_call: .; j_call: TRBJ1-1; cdr3_nt: TGTGCCAGCAGCTTGGAACAGATGCCGAACACTGAAGCTTTCTTT; cdr3_aa: CASSLEQMPNTEAFF
v_call: TRBV19; clone_size: many; d_call: TRBD1; j_call: TRBJ1-2; cdr3_nt: TGTGCCACAGACCTCGGGACAGGGACGAGCTACACCTTC; cdr3_aa: CATDLGTGTSYTF
v_call: TRBV4-1; clone_size: .; d_call: .; j_call: TRBJ2-1; cdr3_nt: TGCGCCAGCAGCCTCCCGAGACTTGTTCGAACCTACAATGAGCAGTTCTTC; cdr3_aa: CASSLPRLVRTYNEQFF
v_call: TRBV7-9; clone_size: .; d_call: .; j_call: TRBJ2-2; cdr3_nt: TGTGCCAGCAGCTTAGACTTCGGGACAACCGCGAACACCGGGGAGCTGTTTTTT; cdr3_aa: CASSLDFGTTANTGELFF
v_call: TRBV3-1; clone_size: few; d_call: .; j_call: TRBJ2-1; cdr3_nt: TGTGCCAGCAGCTCGTCTGTACATGAGCAGTTCTTC; cdr3_aa: CASSSSVHEQFF
v_call: TRBV7-2; clone_size: few; d_call: .; j_call: TRBJ2-4; cdr3_nt: TGTGCCAGCAGCTTAGCCCGGGAGCAAAACATTCAGTACTTC; cdr3_aa: CASSLAREQNIQYF
v_call: TRBV20-1; clone_size: few; d_call: .; j_call: TRBJ2-7; cdr3_nt: TGCAGTGACACCCACAAGGGGATCTACGAGCAGTACTTC; cdr3_aa: CSDTHKGIYEQYF
v_call: TRBV10-3; clone_size: few; d_call: .; j_call: TRBJ2-5; cdr3_nt: TGTGCCATCAGTGAGTCGGTCCTCGAGGGGGAGACCCAGTACTTC; cdr3_aa: CAISESVLEGETQYF
v_call: TRBV5-1; clone_size: few; d_call: .; j_call: TRBJ2-3; cdr3_nt: TGCGCCAGCAGCTTCGACAGACCCACAGATACGCAGTATTTT; cdr3_aa: CASSFDRPTDTQYF
v_call: TRBV7-9; clone_size: .; d_call: .; j_call: TRBJ2-7; cdr3_nt: TGTGCCAGCAGTTTGAGTTGGGAGCAGTACTTC; cdr3_aa: CASSLSWEQYF
v_call: TRBV4-1; clone_size: .; d_call: .; j_call: TRBJ2-3; cdr3_nt: TGCGCCAGCAGCCAAGTTGGAGACTTCACAGATACGCAGTATTTT; cdr3_aa: CASSQVGDFTDTQYF
v_call: TRBV19; clone_size: .; d_call: TRBD1; j_call: TRBJ2-1; cdr3_nt: TGTGCCAGTAGTATCCCCGGGACAGGGCAGTTCTTC; cdr3_aa: CASSIPGTGQFF
v_call: TRBV19; clone_size: few; d_call: .; j_call: TRBJ2-1; cdr3_nt: TGTGCCACCGTAGCCCAAGGGCCAAACAATGAGCAGTTCTTC; cdr3_aa: CATVAQGPNNEQFF
v_call: TRBV25-1; clone_size: .; d_call: .; j_call: TRBJ2-5; cdr3_nt: TGTGCCAGCAGAGACCGCGGCACGGAGACCCAGTACTTC; cdr3_aa: CASRDRGTETQYF
v_call: TRBV9; clone_size: .; d_call: .; j_call: TRBJ2-7; cdr3_nt: TGTGCCAGCAGCGTAGGTGGGACGGCTACCTACGAGCAGTACTTC; cdr3_aa: CASSVGGTATYEQYF
v_call: TRBV12-3/TRBV12-4; clone_size: few; d_call: .; j_call: TRBJ1-5; cdr3_nt: TGTGCCAGCAGTCCGTCGGTGGGGAACAATCAGCCCCAGCATTTT; cdr3_aa: CASSPSVGNNQPQHF
v_call: TRBV6-5; clone_size: .; d_call: .; j_call: TRBJ1-6; cdr3_nt: TGTGCCAGTAAGACAGAGGCGAATTCACCCCTCCACTTT; cdr3_aa: CASKTEANSPLHF